These 21 T cell receptor beta chains were sequenced from one sample in a study of shared clonotypes between healthy human individuals. Method: immunoSEQ multiplex PCR; TCRdb's copy keeps in-frame clones and lacks some. The sample consists of under 1,100,000 clones, under 80% of them appearing once. The sequencing input was memory CD4+ T cells sorted from blood. Subset defined: CD45RA-negative fraction. All receptors come from a man between 18 and 35 years old in good health.

The chain joins TRBV19 to TRBJ2-3, with D hard to call. Germline V gene data show CDR1 as LNHDA and CDR2 as SQIVND (reference sequence). The CDR3 spans 16 residues. V was clipped by 6 bases and J by 5 bases, with 21 bases between them. CDR3 sequence reads: CASSRSWSPLVDTQYF. The DNA of the CDR3 is TGTGCCAGTAGCCGAAGCTGGTCGCCTCTTGTAGATACGCAGTATTTT.

J is TRBJ2-3 and V is TRBV4-1, with TRBD2 as a possible D gene (6 bases). Germline CDR1 MGHRA, CDR2 YSYEKL. V dropped 5 bases and J dropped 6 bases, with 18 bases sitting between them. There are 15 residues in the CDR3. As DNA, the CDR3 is TGCGCCAGCAGCACTGGGGACTTCATGGGGGATACGCAGTATTTT. It codes for CASSTGDFMGDTQYF.

The chain recombines TRBV27 with TRBJ1-1, with unresolved D. The CDR3 runs to 11 residues. In germline, CDR1 is MNHEY, CDR2 SMNVEV (reference sequence). The V and J ends lost 7 bases and 4 bases respectively, with 7 bases between them. The CDR3 region has the DNA TGTGCCAGCATAGGCTTCACTGAAGCTTTCTTT. It yields the protein CASIGFTEAFF.

The chain joins TRBV7-9 to TRBJ2-7; D ambiguous. Trimming removed 1 base at V and 3 bases at J, with 10 bases between. CDR3 length: 14 residues. Germline assignment: CDR1 SEHNR and CDR2 FQNEAQ (reference sequence). The CDR3 loop reads CASSLEGPRYEQYF. DNA for the CDR3: TGTGCCAGCAGCTTAGAGGGCCCCCGCTACGAGCAGTACTTC.

V and J are TRBV7-2 and TRBJ2-1, with D possibly being TRBD2 (6 bases). V dropped 1 base and J dropped 7 bases, with 11 bases sitting between them. The CDR3 spans 14 residues. From germline, CDR1 is SGHTA and CDR2 FQGNSA. CDR3 protein: CASSLGGIANEQFF. CDR3 sequence (DNA): TGTGCCAGCAGCTTAGGCGGGATAGCGAATGAGCAGTTCTTC.

This clone was found a few times. The chain combines TRBV7-9 with TRBJ2-7; D is unclear. The germline V and J ends were trimmed by 7 bases and 5 bases, with 12 bases remaining between them. The CDR3 length is 12 residues. Germline V gene data show CDR1 as SEHNR and CDR2 as FQNEAQ (reference sequence). The CDR3 spells CASTTVGHEQYF. DNA for the CDR3: TGTGCCAGCACCACCGTTGGGCACGAGCAGTACTTC.

This clone occurred a few times. The chain carries TRBV5-1 and TRBJ2-7; tentative D call: TRBD2 (5 bases). CDR3 length equals 15 residues. With 0 bases removed from V and 7 bases from J, the gap between germline ends came to 17 bases. From germline, CDR1 is SGHRS and CDR2 YFSETQ. CDR3: CASSLAQVSPGEQYF. The CDR3 coding sequence is TGCGCCAGCAGCTTGGCCCAAGTCAGTCCGGGAGAGCAGTACTTC.

The chain links TRBV30 to TRBJ1-6; maybe TRBD1 (6 bases). V was shortened by 3 bases and J by 9 bases, with 18 bases between the two germline ends. Germline-derived CDR1 and CDR2 are GTSNPN and SVGIG (reference sequence). The length of the CDR3 is 15 residues. DNA for the CDR3: TGTGCCTGGAGAACTACACAGGGATGGGGTTCACCCCTCCACTTT. This gives the protein CAWRTTQGWGSPLHF.

The chain recombines TRBV10-3 with TRBJ2-4; D is uncertain. Germline CDR1 and CDR2: ENHRY and SYGVKD. The CDR3 has 14 residues. V lost 3 bases to trimming and J lost 3 bases, with 9 bases between them. The CDR3 region has the DNA TGTGCCATCAGTGATAAGTTTCTCAAAAACATTCAGTACTTC. Translated, it gives CAISDKFLKNIQYF.

The chain combines TRBV30 with TRBJ2-2; D remains unclear. The CDR3 spans 13 residues. Germline CDR1 reads GTSNPN; CDR2 reads SVGIG (reference sequence). V was pared by 3 bases and J by 6 bases, with 11 bases between. Written as DNA, the CDR3 is TGTGCCTGGAGCGGGTGGGCTTCCGGGGAGCTGTTTTTT. It is translated as CAWSGWASGELFF.

This clone showed up many times. The gene calls are TRBV5-1 and TRBJ2-1; D is unclear. The V gene's germline CDR1 is SGHRS and CDR2 YFSETQ. The CDR3 is 13 residues long. Trimming removed 7 bases at V and 4 bases at J, with 12 bases between. CDR3 sequence (DNA): TGCGCCAGCGGTATGGGTCCTTACAATGAGCAGTTCTTC. Amino acid sequence: CASGMGPYNEQFF.

The chain carries TRBV5-6 and TRBJ1-1, with no clear D. V gave up 4 bases and J gave up 5 bases, with 6 bases separating them. From germline, CDR1 is SGHDT and CDR2 YYEEEE. The CDR3 contains 11 residues. The CDR3 region is CASSTSTEAFF. The CDR3 bases are TGTGCCAGCAGCACGTCGACTGAAGCTTTCTTT.

This clone showed up just once. J is TRBJ2-5 and V is TRBV28, with D possibly being TRBD1 or TRBD2 (5 bases each). CDR1 MDHEN and CDR2 SYDVKM come from the germline V gene. The V gene lost 8 bases and the J gene lost 1 base, with 11 bases spanning the gap. The CDR3 runs to 13 residues. The CDR3 spells CASGDGTQETQYF. CDR3 coding DNA: TGTGCCAGCGGGGATGGGACCCAAGAGACCCAGTACTTC.

V usage is TRBV27 and J usage is TRBJ1-2; 9 bases line up with TRBD1. The junction had 7 bases not matched to a gene; V was cut back by 6 bases and J by 5 bases. Germline CDR1 and CDR2: MNHEY and SMNVEV (reference sequence). The CDR3 sequence is 14 residues long. The CDR3 spells CASRAQDRGYGYTF. The CDR3 DNA reads TGTGCCAGCAGAGCTCAGGACAGGGGATATGGCTACACCTTC.

The rearrangement links TRBV7-2 to TRBJ2-2; TRBD2 might be the D (6 bases). CDR3 length: 16 residues. Germline CDR1 is SGHTA and CDR2 is FQGNSA. Trimming cost V 2 bases and J 2 bases, with 12 bases left between them. CDR3 sequence reads: CASSLMAGRNTGELFF. Here the CDR3 DNA reads TGTGCCAGCAGCTTAATGGCGGGGCGAAACACCGGGGAGCTGTTTTTT.

The chain employs TRBV5-5 and TRBJ2-2, with 12 bases matching TRBD2. J gave up 7 bases and V 4 bases, and 14 bases lay outside the gene matches. CDR3 size: 18 residues. Germline V gene lookup returns CDR1 SGHKS and CDR2 YYEKEE (reference sequence). In nucleotides, the CDR3 is TGTGCCAGCAGCGCGGGCCCACTAGCGGGAGGCGGAGGCGGGGAGCTGTTTTTT. Translated: CASSAGPLAGGGGGELFF. The full variable domain, completed using reference TRBV5-5 and TRBJ2-2, is DAGVTQSPTHLIKTRGQQVTLRCSPISGHKSVSWYQQVLGQGPQFIFQYYEKEERGRGNFPDRFSARQFPNYSSELNVNALLLGDSALYLCASSAGPLAGGGGGELFFGEGSRLTVL.

The rearrangement joins TRBV6-1 to TRBJ2-5, with D uncertain. The CDR3 runs to 15 residues. Germline-derived CDR1 and CDR2 are MNHNS and SASEGT. Trimming pared 7 bases from V and 6 bases from J, leaving 21 bases between. Here the CDR3 reads CASTALSSAAKTQYF. In nucleotides, the CDR3 is TGTGCCAGCACCGCCTTGTCATCCGCAGCAAAGACCCAGTACTTC.

The chain links TRBV7-9 to TRBJ1-1; the D gene is possibly TRBD1 (6 bases). The V gene's germline CDR1 is SEHNR and CDR2 FQNEAQ (reference sequence). The V gene lost 7 bases and the J gene lost 7 bases, with 19 bases spanning the gap. The CDR3 spans 14 residues. The CDR3 spells CASTPDSAVSEAFF. As DNA, the CDR3 is TGTGCCAGCACCCCGGACAGCGCGGTCAGTGAAGCTTTCTTT.

This clone was found a few times. The rearrangement joins TRBV18 to TRBJ1-1; D remains unclear. The V end lost 2 bases, the J end lost 1 base, and 11 bases lay between the germline ends. This CDR3 is 15 amino acids long. Germline V gives CDR1 KGHSH, CDR2 LQKENI. DNA for the CDR3: TGTGCCAGCTCACCAGTTAACTTTCAGAACACTGAAGCTTTCTTT. Its translation: CASSPVNFQNTEAFF.

The chain is built from TRBV7-9 and TRBJ2-3; D is undetermined. The CDR3 is 16 residues long. Trimming took off 6 bases at V and 2 bases at J, with 18 bases between the two ends. From germline, CDR1 is SEHNR and CDR2 FQNEAQ (reference sequence). In nucleotides, the CDR3 is TGTGCCAGCAGATCCGACCTAGAGGTGCTCACAGATACGCAGTATTTT. This codes for CASRSDLEVLTDTQYF.

V and J are TRBV7-9 and TRBJ2-1, with unresolved D. CDR1 is SEHNR, CDR2 FQNEAQ, per germline (reference sequence). V was cut by 6 bases and J by 0 bases, with 9 bases left in between. CDR3 size: 14 residues. CDR3 sequence reads: CASRGPNSYNEQFF. The DNA for the CDR3 is TGTGCCAGCAGGGGCCCCAACTCCTACAATGAGCAGTTCTTC.